One and the same sample provided the 17 T cell receptor beta chains below, sequenced in a study of T cell responses to AZD1222 COVID-19 vaccine. This table comes from immunoSEQ multiplex PCR, and its TCRdb copy is limited to in-frame clones, with some not included. The table has roughly 160,000 clones, 87% seen once. Sequencing was performed on peripheral blood, taken 28 days after the second AZD1222 dose. Receptors originate from an adult who received the AZD1222 COVID-19 vaccine.

This chain uses TRBV6-5 with TRBJ2-2; TRBD1 aligns across 8 bases. Germline V gene lookup returns CDR1 MNHEY and CDR2 SVGAGI. V gave up 7 bases and J gave up 6 bases; unmatched junction bases: 10. This CDR3 has 15 residues. The CDR3 DNA reads as TGTGCCAGCACCTCGACAGGGGCGATACCCGGGGAGCTGTTTTTT. Protein: CASTSTGAIPGELFF.

The rearrangement uses TRBV4-3 and TRBJ2-7, with D possibly being TRBD1 or TRBD2 (5 bases each). This CDR3 comprises 15 residues. V lost 0 bases and J 6 bases, leaving 15 bases between the germline ends. The V gene's germline CDR1 is LGHNA and CDR2 YSLEER. The chain's CDR3 is CASSQDLGVALEQYF. CDR3 nucleotides: TGCGCCAGCAGCCAAGATTTGGGGGTGGCCCTCGAGCAGTACTTC.

J is TRBJ2-2 and V is TRBV2, with TRBD1 matching 9 bases. J gave up 4 bases and V 6 bases, and 6 bases lay outside the gene matches. Germline V gene data show CDR1 as SNHLY and CDR2 as FYNNEI. The CDR3 consists of 15 residues. CDR3 coding DNA: TGTGCCAGCAGGCCCGGGACAGGGAGCACCGGGGAGCTGTTTTTT. Translating it yields CASRPGTGSTGELFF.

This clone was seen a few times. The chain carries TRBV2 and TRBJ2-3; D call uncertain. Per the germline V gene, CDR1 is SNHLY and CDR2 is FYNNEI. Trimming removed 8 bases from V and 2 bases from J, with 5 bases in between. CDR3 length equals 11 residues. CDR3 loop: CASGPTDTQYF. CDR3 bases: TGTGCCAGCGGACCCACAGATACGCAGTATTTT.

V gene TRBV6-4 combines with J gene TRBJ1-2; D is possibly TRBD1 (5 bases). The germline V gene encodes CDR1 MRHNA and CDR2 SNTAGT. The V and J ends lost 2 bases and 4 bases respectively, with 11 bases between them. The CDR3 has 14 amino acids. CDR3 DNA sequence: TGTGCCAGCAGTGACGGTACGGACATCTATGGCTACACCTTC. This codes for CASSDGTDIYGYTF.

This chain connects TRBV21-1 to TRBJ2-7; TRBD2, the table's D call, was not compared with the DNA. TRBV21-1 is given as a pseudogene. This CDR3 comprises 16 residues. CDR3 amino acids: CASSEGVSGGTYEQYF. Here the CDR3 DNA reads TGTGCCAGCAGTGAGGGGGTTAGCGGGGGTACCTACGAGCAGTACTTC.

The J gene is TRBJ2-1, the V gene TRBV3-1 (or the pseudogene TRBV3-2); TRBD2 aligns across 11 bases. CDR1 is LGHDT, CDR2 YNNKEL, per germline (reference sequence). The V segment lost 4 bases and the J segment 5 bases; nucleotides outside the gene matches: 7. This CDR3 region has 16 residues. This CDR3 is CASSPELAGADNEQFF. The CDR3 region has the DNA TGTGCCAGCAGCCCTGAACTAGCGGGGGCCGACAATGAGCAGTTCTTC.

The chain combines TRBV6-5 with TRBJ2-3; D may be TRBD1 or TRBD2 (6 bases each). Trimming took 11 bases from V and 5 from J, leaving 20 bases between them. Looked up from germline, CDR1 is MNHEY and CDR2 is SVGAGI. The CDR3 is 14 amino acids. The DNA of the CDR3 is TGTGCCTCTCGAAGGGATGGGGGGCAAGATACGCAGTATTTT. Translating it yields CASRRDGGQDTQYF.

The V call is TRBV4-2, the J call TRBJ1-2, with unresolved D. Looked up from germline, CDR1 is LGHNA and CDR2 is YNFKEQ. Trimming shortened V by 4 bases and J by 0 bases, and 6 bases separated the two germline ends. This CDR3 spans 13 amino acids. In DNA form, the CDR3 reads TGTGCCAGCAGCCGCGATTCTAACTATGGCTACACCTTC. Protein: CASSRDSNYGYTF.

The chain combines TRBV4-2 with TRBJ1-3; 7 positions match TRBD1. Germline V gives CDR1 LGHNA, CDR2 YNFKEQ. V shed 5 bases, J shed 0 bases, and the junction held 13 bases outside the gene matches. The CDR3 contains 18 residues. The CDR3 nucleotides read TGTGCCAGCAGCGACACAGGGGCAGGGGATTTCTCTGGAAACACCATATATTTT. This encodes CASSDTGAGDFSGNTIYF.

This clone was counted a few times. The chain uses TRBV18 and TRBJ2-7; no clear D. Trimming removed 3 bases at V and 2 bases at J, with 11 bases between. Per germline, CDR1 KGHSH and CDR2 LQKENI. There are 14 residues in the CDR3. CDR3 region: CASSPSRSPYEQYF. The CDR3, as DNA: TGTGCCAGCTCACCCTCGCGTAGCCCCTACGAGCAGTACTTC. Based on the CDR3 plus reference TRBV18 and TRBJ2-7, the full variable domain is NAGVMQNPRHLVRRRGQEARLRCSPMKGHSHVYWYRQLPEEGLKFMVYLQKENIIDESGMPKERFSAEFPKEGPSILRIQQVVRGDSAAYFCASSPSRSPYEQYFGPGTRLTVT.

This clone was picked up a small number of times. The rearrangement uses TRBV6-5 and TRBJ2-1, with TRBD1 as a possible D gene (5 bases). Germline V lookup: CDR1 MNHEY, CDR2 SVGAGI. Deletions cut 6 bases from V and 6 bases from J, with 15 bases between. This CDR3 comprises 14 residues. CDR3 residues: CASSRQIRVNEQFF. As DNA, the CDR3 is TGTGCCAGCAGCCGACAAATCAGGGTCAATGAGCAGTTCTTC.

The sample holds one count of this clone. V gene TRBV6-1 combines with J gene TRBJ2-7, with 9 positions matching TRBD2. This CDR3 is 15 amino acids long. The germline V gene encodes CDR1 MNHNS and CDR2 SASEGT. The V gene end was trimmed by 0 bases and the J gene end by 0 bases; junction bases not matched to a gene: 0. The CDR3 DNA is TGTGCCAGCAGTGAAGCAGCGGGGGGCTCCTACGAGCAGTACTTC. It translates to CASSEAAGGSYEQYF.

A few counts support this clone. The chain combines TRBV18 with TRBJ2-7; TRBD1 is a possible D gene (5 bases). Germline V gene sequence: CDR1 KGHSH, CDR2 LQKENI. V lost 3 bases to trimming and J lost 3 bases, with 9 bases between them. CDR3 size: 13 residues. CDR3 sequence (DNA): TGTGCCAGCTCACCCGGACACGACTACGAGCAGTACTTC. This codes for CASSPGHDYEQYF. Filled out from reference TRBV18 and TRBJ2-7, the complete variable domain reads NAGVMQNPRHLVRRRGQEARLRCSPMKGHSHVYWYRQLPEEGLKFMVYLQKENIIDESGMPKERFSAEFPKEGPSILRIQQVVRGDSAAYFCASSPGHDYEQYFGPGTRLTVT.

This chain links TRBV19 with TRBJ2-1; a possible D gene is TRBD2 (5 bases). Germline CDR1 and CDR2: LNHDA and SQIVND (reference sequence). V was pared by 5 bases and J by 2 bases, with 16 bases between. The CDR3 contains 16 residues. This chain's CDR3 is CASSRYAGVTYNEQFF. The CDR3 DNA reads TGTGCCAGTAGTCGTTACGCGGGTGTTACCTACAATGAGCAGTTCTTC.

Concerning this clone itself: One end of the junction fails to match germline, which may point to a read error. The rearrangement joins TRBV11-2 to TRBJ1-3, with D hard to call. CDR1 and CDR2 (germline): SGHAT, FQNNGV. This CDR3 has 13 amino acids. The CDR3 region is CASSHDDELGGDF. The CDR3 DNA reads as TGTGCCAGCAGCCACGACGACGAGCTGGGAGGTGATTTT.

The rearrangement uses TRBV10-1 and TRBJ2-7; D ambiguous. Between the trimmed V and J ends, which lost 2 bases and 2 bases, there was a span of 16 bases. Germline values: CDR1 WNHNN, CDR2 SYGVQD (reference sequence). CDR3 length equals 16 residues. The CDR3 loop is CASSEGGIGSTYEQYF. The DNA for the CDR3 is TGCGCCAGCAGTGAGGGTGGGATCGGCAGCACCTACGAGCAGTACTTC.